Listed below are T cell receptor beta chains from one sample, sequenced in a study of blood T cell repertoires in COVID-19. Data came from immunoSEQ multiplex PCR; TCRdb stores just in-frame clones and leaves some out. Of 350,000 to 450,000 clones in the sample, roughly 91% are singletons; the top ten hold 1.7%. Sequencing was performed on PBMCs or T cells enriched from blood (not recorded which). Receptor source: a woman aged 25 to 45 who had recovered from COVID-19. CDR3s include the opening cysteine and the closing phenylalanine or tryptophan. A D gene is named only where the DNA matches it firmly. The size field is filled for only some rows; it gives once, few, many or a size class.

NA	TRBV4-2	TRBJ1-5	NA	CASSQGTDSSNQPQHF	TGTGCCAGCAGCCAAGGAACCGACAGCAGCAATCAGCCCCAGCATTTT
TRBD1	TRBV27	TRBJ2-7	NA	CASSSRQGRFSYEQYF	TGTGCCAGCAGTTCCCGACAGGGACGATTCTCCTACGAGCAGTACTTC
TRBD2	TRBV27	TRBJ2-3	NA	CASSPTLAGGWADTQYF	TGTGCCAGCAGTCCCACCCTCGCGGGGGGGTGGGCAGATACGCAGTATTTT
TRBD1	TRBV5-6	TRBJ2-7	NA	CASRPSGTAAYEQYF	TGTGCCAGCAGGCCTTCCGGGACAGCCGCCTACGAGCAGTACTTC
TRBD2	TRBV5-4	TRBJ2-2	NA	CASSPSRGTGELFF	TGTGCCAGCAGCCCCTCGCGGGGGACCGGGGAGCTGTTTTTT
NA	TRBV5-1	TRBJ1-5	once	CASSLEGGAGNQPQHF	TGCGCCAGCAGCTTGGAGGGGGGGGCAGGCAATCAGCCCCAGCATTTT
NA	TRBV27	TRBJ1-1	NA	CASSFWASNTEAFF	TGTGCCAGCAGTTTTTGGGCATCGAACACTGAAGCTTTCTTT
NA	TRBV2	TRBJ1-5	NA	CASAPLGGNQPQHF	TGTGCCAGCGCCCCTTTGGGGGGTAATCAGCCCCAGCATTTT
TRBD1	TRBV19	TRBJ1-2	NA	CASSTITGGDGYTF	TGTGCCAGTAGTACCATTACAGGGGGCGATGGCTACACCTTC
TRBD2	TRBV4-1	TRBJ2-1	few	CASSHSKGLANNEQFF	TGCGCCAGCAGCCACTCCAAGGGACTAGCGAATAATGAGCAGTTCTTC
NA	TRBV7-8	TRBJ2-1	NA	CASSPRGSYSYNEQFF	TGTGCCAGCAGCCCACGGGGGAGTTACTCCTACAATGAGCAGTTCTTC
NA	TRBV11-1	TRBJ1-1	NA	CASSPGQFGTEAFF	TGTGCCAGCAGCCCAGGACAATTTGGCACTGAAGCTTTCTTT
TRBD2	TRBV19	TRBJ2-5	NA	CASGEGTGDGETQYF	TGTGCCAGCGGGGAGGGCACCGGGGACGGGGAGACCCAGTACTTC
TRBD2	TRBV7-3	TRBJ2-1	NA	CASSSIGGSGGVSSYNEQFF	TGTGCCAGCAGCTCGATTGGCGGTAGCGGGGGGGTGAGCTCCTACAATGAGCAGTTCTTC
TRBD1	TRBV9	TRBJ1-1	NA	CASSVEGAYTEAFF	TGTGCCAGCAGCGTAGAGGGGGCTTACACTGAAGCTTTCTTT
NA	TRBV30	TRBJ2-7	NA	CAWTPGGSIYEQYF	TGTGCCTGGACCCCAGGAGGAAGTATCTACGAGCAGTACTTC
NA	TRBV7-2	TRBJ1-2	NA	CASSLGLGVGDGYTF	TGTGCCAGCAGCTTAGGGTTAGGGGTTGGGGATGGCTACACCTTC
NA	TRBV2	TRBJ1-4	NA	CASRLGRRNEKLFF	TGTGCCAGCAGATTGGGGCGTCGTAATGAAAAACTGTTTTTT
NA	TRBV19	TRBJ1-5	NA	CASSPSPGKRRNQPQHF	TGTGCCAGTAGTCCCTCCCCGGGGAAGCGGAGGAATCAGCCCCAGCATTTT
TRBD2	TRBV5-4	TRBJ2-3	NA	CASSLQASGGVSDTQYF	TGTGCCAGCAGCTTGCAGGCTAGCGGGGGGGTCTCGGATACGCAGTATTTT
NA	TRBV3-1/TRBV3-2	TRBJ1-3	NA	CASSQTPTDSGNTIYF	TGTGCCAGCAGCCAAACACCGACAGATTCTGGAAACACCATATATTTT
TRBD1	TRBV25-1	TRBJ1-2	few	CASTADRGSANYGYTF	TGTGCCAGCACCGCGGACAGGGGCTCAGCTAACTATGGCTACACCTTC
NA	TRBV19	TRBJ2-2	NA	CASVGQNTGELFF	TGTGCCAGTGTGGGACAGAACACCGGGGAGCTGTTTTTT
NA	TRBV2	TRBJ2-1	NA	CASRGSSYNEQFF	TGTGCCAGCAGGGGGAGCTCCTACAATGAGCAGTTCTTC
NA	TRBV3-1/TRBV3-2	TRBJ1-1	NA	CASSQARPGKTEAFF	TGTGCCAGCAGCCAAGCTAGACCGGGGAAGACTGAAGCTTTCTTT
TRBD2	TRBV12-5	TRBJ2-5	NA	CASGPGRGQETQYF	TGTGCTAGTGGACCGGGGAGGGGACAAGAGACCCAGTACTTC
TRBD1	TRBV6-5	TRBJ1-4	NA	CASGDRDNEKLFF	TGTGCCAGCGGGGACAGGGATAATGAAAAACTGTTTTTT